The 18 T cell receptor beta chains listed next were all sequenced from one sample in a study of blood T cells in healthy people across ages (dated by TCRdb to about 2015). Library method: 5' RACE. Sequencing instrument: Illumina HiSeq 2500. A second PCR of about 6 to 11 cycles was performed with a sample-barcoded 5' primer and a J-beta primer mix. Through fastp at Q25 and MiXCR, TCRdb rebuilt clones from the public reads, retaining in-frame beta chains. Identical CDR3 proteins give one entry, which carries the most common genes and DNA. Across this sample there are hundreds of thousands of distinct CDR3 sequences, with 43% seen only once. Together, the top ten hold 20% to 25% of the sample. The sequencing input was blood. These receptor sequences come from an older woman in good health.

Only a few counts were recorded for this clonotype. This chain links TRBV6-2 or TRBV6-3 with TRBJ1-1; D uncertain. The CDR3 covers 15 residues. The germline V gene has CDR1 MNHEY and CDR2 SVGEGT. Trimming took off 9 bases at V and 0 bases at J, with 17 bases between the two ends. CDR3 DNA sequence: TGTGCCAGTTCGGTCGTGGGCGGCATGAACACTGAAGCTTTCTTT. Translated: CASSVVGGMNTEAFF.

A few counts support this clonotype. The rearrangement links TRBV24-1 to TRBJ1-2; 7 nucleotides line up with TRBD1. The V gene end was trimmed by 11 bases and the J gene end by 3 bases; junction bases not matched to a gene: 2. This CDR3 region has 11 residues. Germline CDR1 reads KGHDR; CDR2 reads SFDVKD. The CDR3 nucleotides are TGTGCCATCGGGACAGACTATGGCTACACCTTC. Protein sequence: CAIGTDYGYTF.

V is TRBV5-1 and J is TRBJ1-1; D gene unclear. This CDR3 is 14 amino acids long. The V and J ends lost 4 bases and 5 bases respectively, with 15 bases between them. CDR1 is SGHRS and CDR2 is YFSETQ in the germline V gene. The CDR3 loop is CASSAGRSETEAFF. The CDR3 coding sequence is TGCGCCAGCAGCGCCGGGCGGTCGGAGACTGAAGCTTTCTTT.

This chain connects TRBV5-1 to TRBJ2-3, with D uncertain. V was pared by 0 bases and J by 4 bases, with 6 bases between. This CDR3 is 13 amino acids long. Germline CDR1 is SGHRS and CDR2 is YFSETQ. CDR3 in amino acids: CASSLAPPDTQYF. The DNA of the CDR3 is TGCGCCAGCAGCTTGGCCCCTCCAGATACGCAGTATTTT.

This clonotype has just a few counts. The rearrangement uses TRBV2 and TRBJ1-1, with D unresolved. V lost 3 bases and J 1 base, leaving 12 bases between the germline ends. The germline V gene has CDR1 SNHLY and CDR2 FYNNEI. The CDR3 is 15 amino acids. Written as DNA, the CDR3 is TGTGCCAGCAGTGACCTAGAGGGCGCGAACACTGAAGCTTTCTTT. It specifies CASSDLEGANTEAFF. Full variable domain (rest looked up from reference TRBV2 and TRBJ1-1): EPEVTQTPSHQVTQMGQEVILRCVPISNHLYFYWYRQILGQKVEFLVSFYNNEISEKSEIFDDQFSVERPDGSNFTLKIRSTKLEDSAMYFCASSDLEGANTEAFFGQGTRLTVV.

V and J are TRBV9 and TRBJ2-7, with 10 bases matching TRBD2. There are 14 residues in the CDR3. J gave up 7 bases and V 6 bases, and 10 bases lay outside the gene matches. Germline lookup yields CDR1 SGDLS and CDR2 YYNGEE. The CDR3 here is CASIVAGGYNEQYF. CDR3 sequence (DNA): TGTGCCAGCATTGTAGCGGGGGGTTACAATGAGCAGTACTTC.

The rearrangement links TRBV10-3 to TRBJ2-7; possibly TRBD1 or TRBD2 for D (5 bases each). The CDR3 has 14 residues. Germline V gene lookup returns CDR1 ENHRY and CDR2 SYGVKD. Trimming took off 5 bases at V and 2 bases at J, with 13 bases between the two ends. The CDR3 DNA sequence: TGTGCCATCAGTACCGGGACGGAGCCCTACGAGCAGTACTTC. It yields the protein CAISTGTEPYEQYF.

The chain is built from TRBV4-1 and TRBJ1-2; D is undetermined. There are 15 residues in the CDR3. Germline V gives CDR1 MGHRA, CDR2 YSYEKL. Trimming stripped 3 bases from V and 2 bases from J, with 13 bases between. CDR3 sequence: CASSQTVGRNYGYTF. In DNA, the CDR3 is TGCGCCAGCAGCCAGACGGTGGGCCGCAACTATGGCTACACCTTC.

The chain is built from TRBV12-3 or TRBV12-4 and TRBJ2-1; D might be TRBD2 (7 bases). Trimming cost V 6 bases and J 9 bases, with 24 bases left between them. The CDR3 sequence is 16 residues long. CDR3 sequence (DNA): TGTGCCAGCAGACCCTCTTCCGGAGGGGGGGCCGGTGAGCAGTTCTTC. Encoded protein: CASRPSSGGGAGEQFF.

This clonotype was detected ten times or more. DNA of the CDR3: TGCAGTGCTGGTACCTCCGGATCCTACGAGCAGTACTTC. Translating gives CSAGTSGSYEQYF. The V call is TRBV20-1, the J call TRBJ2-7; D uncertain. Germline CDR1 DFQATT, CDR2 SNEGSKA (reference sequence). The V gene lost 5 bases and the J gene lost 1 base, with 12 bases spanning the gap. The CDR3 is 13 residues long.

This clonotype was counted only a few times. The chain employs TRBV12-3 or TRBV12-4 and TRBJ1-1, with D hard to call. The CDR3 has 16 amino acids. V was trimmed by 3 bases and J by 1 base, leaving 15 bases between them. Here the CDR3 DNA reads TGTGCCAGCAGTTTTAGAGCCCACCTTAAGAACACTGAAGCTTTCTTT. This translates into CASSFRAHLKNTEAFF.

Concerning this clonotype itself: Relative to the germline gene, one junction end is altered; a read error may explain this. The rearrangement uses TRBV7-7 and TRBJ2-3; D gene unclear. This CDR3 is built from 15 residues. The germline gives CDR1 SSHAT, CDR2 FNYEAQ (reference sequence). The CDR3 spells CASSPGMGSTDSQYF. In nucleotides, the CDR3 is TGTGCTAGCAGCCCGGGTATGGGAAGTACAGATTCGCAGTATTTT.

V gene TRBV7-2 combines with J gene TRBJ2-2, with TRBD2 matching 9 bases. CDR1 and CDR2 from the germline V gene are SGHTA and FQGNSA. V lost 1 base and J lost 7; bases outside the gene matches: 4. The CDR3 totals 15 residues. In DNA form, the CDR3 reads TGTGCCAGCAGCTTAGAGCTAGCGGGGATCGGGGAGCTGTTTTTT. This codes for CASSLELAGIGELFF.

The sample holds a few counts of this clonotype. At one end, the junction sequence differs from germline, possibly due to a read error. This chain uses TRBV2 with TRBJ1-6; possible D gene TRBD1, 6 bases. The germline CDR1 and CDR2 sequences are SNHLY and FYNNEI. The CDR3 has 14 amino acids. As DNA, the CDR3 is TGTGCCAGCAGAGAAGGGGGCTATAATTCACCCCTCCACTTT. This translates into CASREGGYNSPLHF. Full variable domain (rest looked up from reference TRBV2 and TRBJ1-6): EPEVTQTPSHQVTQMGQEVILRCVPISNHLYFYWYRQILGQKVEFLVSFYNNEISEKSEIFDDQFSVERPDGSNFTLKIRSTKLEDSAMYFCASREGGYNSPLHFGNGTRLTVT.

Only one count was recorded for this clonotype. CDR3 loop: CSASQVGAADTQYF. In nucleotides, the CDR3 is TGCAGTGCTAGTCAGGTGGGGGCCGCAGATACGCAGTATTTT. The V call is TRBV20-1, the J call TRBJ2-3, with D possibly matching TRBD1 (6 bases). Germline V gene lookup returns CDR1 DFQATT and CDR2 SNEGSKA (reference sequence). Between the trimmed V and J ends, which lost 3 bases and 4 bases, there was a span of 14 bases. There are 14 residues in the CDR3.

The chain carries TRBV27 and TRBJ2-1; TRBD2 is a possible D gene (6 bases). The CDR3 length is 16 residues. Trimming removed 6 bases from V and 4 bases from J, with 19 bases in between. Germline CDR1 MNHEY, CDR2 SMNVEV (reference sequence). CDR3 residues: CASSRDYSGQYNEQFF. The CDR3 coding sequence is TGTGCCAGCAGCAGAGACTATAGCGGACAATACAATGAGCAGTTCTTC.

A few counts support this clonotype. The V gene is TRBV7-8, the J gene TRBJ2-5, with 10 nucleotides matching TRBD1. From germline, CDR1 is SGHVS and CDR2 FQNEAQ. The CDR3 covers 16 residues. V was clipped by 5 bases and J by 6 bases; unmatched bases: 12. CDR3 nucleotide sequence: TGTGCCAGCAGCCCCTTCACGGACAGGGGGATAAAGACCCAGTACTTC. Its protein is CASSPFTDRGIKTQYF.

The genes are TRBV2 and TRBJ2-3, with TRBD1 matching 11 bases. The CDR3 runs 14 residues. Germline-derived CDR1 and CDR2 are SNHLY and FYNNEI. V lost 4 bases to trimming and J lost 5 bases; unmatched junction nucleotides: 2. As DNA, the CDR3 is TGTGCCAGCAGTGGGGACAGGGGGAGAGATACGCAGTATTTT. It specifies CASSGDRGRDTQYF. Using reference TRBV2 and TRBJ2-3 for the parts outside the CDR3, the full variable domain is EPEVTQTPSHQVTQMGQEVILRCVPISNHLYFYWYRQILGQKVEFLVSFYNNEISEKSEIFDDQFSVERPDGSNFTLKIRSTKLEDSAMYFCASSGDRGRDTQYFGPGTRLTVL.